The T cell receptor (beta chain) under discussion was sequenced for a study of blood T cells in healthy people across ages (dated by TCRdb to the mid-2010s). Regarding the study in general: In model experiments, template switching captured about one uniquely barcoded TCR beta cDNA molecule for every two T cells. Using deep sequencing normalized with unique cDNA molecular identifiers, the study measured how TCR beta repertoire diversity changes with age. The donors were divided into four age groups: young (average around 15 years), middle-aged (under 40), aged (under 70) and long-lived (nearly 85). To avoid experimental bias, donors of different ages were distributed randomly across sequencing lanes. Using the same blood draw, the study looked at two additional independent replicas of 1 million unique cDNA reads for two donors, one aged 18 to 29 and the other aged 80 or older. Results and caveats for the whole study, not just this receptor: Estimates of total diversity based on one million sequenced T cells were considered lower bounds and underestimates. Because donor CMV infection status was unknown, age-related changes in expanded clonotypes were potentially confounded. There was a strong correlation between observed TCR beta diversity and the percentage of naive T cells measured by flow cytometry. As age increased, observed TCR beta diversity per million T cells dropped in a roughly linear way, and a significant reduction was already evident by age roughly 36. Conclusive comparison of naive and antigen-experienced compartments was prevented by the profiling of bulk unsorted PBMCs. Compared with the aged group, the long-lived group had more naive CD4+ T cells, fewer expanded clones and increased TCR diversity, a pattern suggesting age selection.

Library preparation was by 5' RACE. The sequencer listed for this sample is Illumina HiSeq 2500. A second PCR of 7 to 11 cycles was performed with a sample-barcoded 5' primer and a J-beta primer mix. Each TCR beta cDNA molecule received a unique molecular identifier from a template-switch 5' adaptor carrying 12 random nucleotides. Each sample yielded at least 2.5 million CDR3-containing paired-end reads. All of the RNA was converted into first-strand cDNA using the Mint cDNA synthesis kit, with a TRBC-specific oligonucleotide serving as the primer. All cDNA was treated with uracil-DNA glycosylase and then went through a first 18-cycle PCR with the universal primers M1SS and BC2_uni_R. As for the original processing: For normalization, 1 million high-quality reads, each with a distinct molecular identifier, were randomly selected from each sample. Reads sharing molecular identifiers were discarded rather than binned into consensus sequences. MiTCR, run with a Q25 quality threshold and the strictest error-elimination algorithm, handled CDR3 identification, clonotype clustering and error correction. A nonparametric unseen species model with Euler transformation was used to estimate lower-bound total TCR beta diversity. TCRdb reworked the public reads: Q25 trimming with fastp, MiXCR clone assembly, productive beta chains retained. Identical CDR3 protein sequences are pooled into one entry, listed with their most common genes and DNA. Here the V and J calls rest on TCRdb's processing, not on the authors' analysis. The sample has about 1.7 million distinct CDR3 sequences on record, over 25% of them singletons. Less than 9.5% of the sample is in the top ten clones.

In the germline V gene (reference sequence), CDR1 corresponds to SGHNT and CDR2 to YYREEE. Spanning cysteine to phenylalanine, the CDR3 consists of 15 amino acids. Of the read, only the CDR3 DNA is kept; its 45 bases are in frame from base 1. Relative to germline, V is 5 bases shorter and J is 8 bases shorter, with 17 bases between their ends. This clonotype was seen a handful of times. Its binding antigen is unknown. No per-base quality is available; no much larger clone lies one base away. The approximately 39 donors, aged about 6 to 100 years, were systemically healthy Caucasian individuals from Russia. Each donor gave around 9 milliliters of peripheral blood, collected into EDTA-treated Vacutainer tubes. Ficoll-Paque density-gradient centrifugation was used to isolate PBMCs, with at least 6 million per sample. Trizol reagent was used to extract total RNA from PBMCs, with at least 6 micrograms per sample. The percentages of naive CD45RAhigh/CD27high T cells were determined by flow cytometry on a PBMC aliquot from every donor.

This TCR was recovered from a woman under 40 in good health. The rearrangement joined TRBV5-4 to TRBJ1-6, with TRBD1 as a weak D call on 5 bases. The specimen was blood. The bases read TGTGCCAGCAGTACTGGGACTGCGCGGGATTCACCCCTCCACTTT. Translation gives CASSTGTARDSPLHF.